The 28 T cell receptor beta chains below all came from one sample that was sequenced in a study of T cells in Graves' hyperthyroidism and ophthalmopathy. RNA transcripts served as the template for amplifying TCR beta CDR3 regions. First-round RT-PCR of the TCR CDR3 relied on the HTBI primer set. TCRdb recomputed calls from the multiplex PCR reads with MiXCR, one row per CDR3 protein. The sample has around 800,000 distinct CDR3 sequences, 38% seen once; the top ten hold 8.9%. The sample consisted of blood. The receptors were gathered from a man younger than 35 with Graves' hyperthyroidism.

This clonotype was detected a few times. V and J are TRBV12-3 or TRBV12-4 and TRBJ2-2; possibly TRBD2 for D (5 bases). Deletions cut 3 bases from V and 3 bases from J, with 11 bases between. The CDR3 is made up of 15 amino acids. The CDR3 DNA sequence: TGTGCCAGCAGTTTGTGGGAGTTGGACACCGGGGAGCTGTTTTTT. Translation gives CASSLWELDTGELFF.

This chain's CDR3 is CSVEAQGAETQYF. The CDR3 region has the DNA TGCAGCGTTGAGGCACAGGGGGCGGAGACCCAGTACTTC. V gene TRBV29-1 combines with J gene TRBJ2-5, with TRBD1 identical over 9 bases. This CDR3 comprises 13 residues. J lost 5 bases, V lost 3 bases, and 4 bases had no gene match. Germline CDR1 SQVTM, CDR2 ANQGSEA. The full variable domain, in which reference TRBV29-1 and TRBJ2-5 provide the parts outside the CDR3, is SAVISQKPSRDICQRGTSLTIQCQVDSQVTMMFWYRQQPGQSLTLIATANQGSEATYESGFVIDKFPISRPNLTFSTLTVSNMSPEDSSIYLCSVEAQGAETQYFGPGTRLLVL.

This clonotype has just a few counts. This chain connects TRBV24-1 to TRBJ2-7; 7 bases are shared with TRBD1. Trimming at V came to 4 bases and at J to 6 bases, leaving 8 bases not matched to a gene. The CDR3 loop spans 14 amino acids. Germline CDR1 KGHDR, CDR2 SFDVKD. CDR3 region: CATSDPDRAGEQYF. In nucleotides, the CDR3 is TGTGCCACCAGTGACCCCGACAGGGCTGGCGAGCAGTACTTC.

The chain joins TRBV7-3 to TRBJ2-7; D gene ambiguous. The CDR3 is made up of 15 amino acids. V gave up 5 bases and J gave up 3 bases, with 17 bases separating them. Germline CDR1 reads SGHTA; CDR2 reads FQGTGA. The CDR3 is CASSQVETSLYEQYF. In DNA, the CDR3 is TGTGCCAGCAGCCAAGTCGAGACTTCCCTCTACGAGCAGTACTTC.

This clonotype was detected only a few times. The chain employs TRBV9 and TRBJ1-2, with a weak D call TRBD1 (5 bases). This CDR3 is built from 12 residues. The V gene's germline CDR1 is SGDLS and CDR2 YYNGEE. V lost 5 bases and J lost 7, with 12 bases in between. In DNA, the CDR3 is TGTGCCAGCAGAGGGGACGGCTTTGGCTACACCTTC. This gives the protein CASRGDGFGYTF.

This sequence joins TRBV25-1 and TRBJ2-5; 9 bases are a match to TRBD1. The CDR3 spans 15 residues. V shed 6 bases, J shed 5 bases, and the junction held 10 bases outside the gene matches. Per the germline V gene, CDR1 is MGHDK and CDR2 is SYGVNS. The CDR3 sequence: CASRPTGGLRETQYF. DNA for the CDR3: TGTGCCAGCAGGCCGACAGGGGGTCTTAGGGAGACCCAGTACTTC.

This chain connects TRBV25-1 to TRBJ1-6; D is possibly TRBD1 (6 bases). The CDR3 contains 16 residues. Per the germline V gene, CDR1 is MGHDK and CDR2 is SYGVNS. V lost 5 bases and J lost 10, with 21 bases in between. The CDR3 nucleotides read TGTGCCAGCAGTTTTAACCCAGGGGCCCCCCCCTCACCCCTCCACTTT. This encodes CASSFNPGAPPSPLHF.

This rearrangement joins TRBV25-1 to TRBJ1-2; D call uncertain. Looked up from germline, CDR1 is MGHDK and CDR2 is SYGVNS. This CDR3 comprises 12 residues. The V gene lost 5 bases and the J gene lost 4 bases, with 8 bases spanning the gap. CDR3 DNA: TGTGCCAGCAGTCGCCGGAGCTATGGCTACACCTTC. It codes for CASSRRSYGYTF.

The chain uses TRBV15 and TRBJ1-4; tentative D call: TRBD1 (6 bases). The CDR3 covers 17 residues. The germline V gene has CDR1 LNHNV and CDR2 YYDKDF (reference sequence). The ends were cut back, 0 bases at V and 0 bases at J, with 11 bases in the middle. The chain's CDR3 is CATSRDRYRATNEKLFF. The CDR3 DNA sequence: TGTGCCACCAGCAGAGATCGGTACAGGGCAACTAATGAAAAACTGTTTTTT.

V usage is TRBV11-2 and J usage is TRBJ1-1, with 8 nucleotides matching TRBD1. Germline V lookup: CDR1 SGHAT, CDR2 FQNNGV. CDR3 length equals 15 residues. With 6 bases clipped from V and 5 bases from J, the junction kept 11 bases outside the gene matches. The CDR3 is CASSYRGVDRTEAFF. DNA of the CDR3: TGTGCCAGCAGTTACAGGGGGGTGGATAGGACTGAAGCTTTCTTT.

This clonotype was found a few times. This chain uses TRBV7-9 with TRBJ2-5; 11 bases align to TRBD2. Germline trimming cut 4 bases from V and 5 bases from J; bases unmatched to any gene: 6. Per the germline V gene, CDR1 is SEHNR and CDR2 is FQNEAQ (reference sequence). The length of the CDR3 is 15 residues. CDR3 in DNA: TGTGCCAGCAGCTATCCACTAGCGGGAGTCGAGACCCAGTACTTC. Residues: CASSYPLAGVETQYF.

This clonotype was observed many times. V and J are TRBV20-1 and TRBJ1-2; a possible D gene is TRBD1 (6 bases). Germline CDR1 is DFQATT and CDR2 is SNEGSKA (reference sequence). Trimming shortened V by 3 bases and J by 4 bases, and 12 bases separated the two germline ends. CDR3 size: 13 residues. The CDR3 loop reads CSASTGRIYGYTF. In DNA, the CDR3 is TGCAGTGCTAGCACAGGGAGGATCTATGGCTACACCTTC.

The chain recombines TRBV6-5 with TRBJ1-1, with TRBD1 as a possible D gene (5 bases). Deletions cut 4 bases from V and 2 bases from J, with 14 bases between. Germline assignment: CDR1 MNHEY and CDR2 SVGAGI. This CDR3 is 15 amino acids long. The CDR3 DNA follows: TGTGCCAGCAGTTGGGTCGGGACGGATAACACTGAAGCTTTCTTT. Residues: CASSWVGTDNTEAFF.

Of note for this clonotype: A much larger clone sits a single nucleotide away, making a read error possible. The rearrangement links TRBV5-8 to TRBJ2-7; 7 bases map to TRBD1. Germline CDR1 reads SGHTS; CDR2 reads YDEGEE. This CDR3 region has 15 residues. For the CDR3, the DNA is TGTGCCAGCAGCCGTCTACGGGACAGCTCCTACGAGCAGTGCTTC. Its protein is CASSRLRDSSYEQCF.

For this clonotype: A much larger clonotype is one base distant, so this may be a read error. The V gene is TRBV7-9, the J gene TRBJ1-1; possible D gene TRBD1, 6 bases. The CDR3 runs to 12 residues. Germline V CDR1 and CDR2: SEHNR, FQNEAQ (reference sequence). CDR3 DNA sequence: TGTGCCAGCAGATCCGCCAGGGGTGAAGCTTCCTTT. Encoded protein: CASRSARGEASF.

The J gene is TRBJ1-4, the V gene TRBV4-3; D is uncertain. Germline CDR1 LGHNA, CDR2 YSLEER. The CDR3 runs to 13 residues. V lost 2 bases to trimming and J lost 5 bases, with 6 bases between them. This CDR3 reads CASSQRQNEKLFF. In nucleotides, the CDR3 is TGCGCCAGCAGCCAAAGGCAGAATGAAAAACTGTTTTTT.

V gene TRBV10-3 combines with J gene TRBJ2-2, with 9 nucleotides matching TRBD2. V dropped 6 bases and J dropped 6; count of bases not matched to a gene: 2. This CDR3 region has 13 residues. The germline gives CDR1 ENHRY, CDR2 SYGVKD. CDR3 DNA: TGTGCCATCAGGGGCGGGGGGGCCGGGGAGCTGTTTTTT. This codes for CAIRGGGAGELFF.

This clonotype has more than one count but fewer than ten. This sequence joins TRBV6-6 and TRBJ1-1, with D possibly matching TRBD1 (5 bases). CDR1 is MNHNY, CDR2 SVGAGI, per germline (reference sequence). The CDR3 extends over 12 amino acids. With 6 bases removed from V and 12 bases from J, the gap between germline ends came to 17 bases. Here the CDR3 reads CASRALGERTFF. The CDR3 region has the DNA TGTGCCAGCAGGGCCTTGGGGGAAAGGACTTTCTTT.

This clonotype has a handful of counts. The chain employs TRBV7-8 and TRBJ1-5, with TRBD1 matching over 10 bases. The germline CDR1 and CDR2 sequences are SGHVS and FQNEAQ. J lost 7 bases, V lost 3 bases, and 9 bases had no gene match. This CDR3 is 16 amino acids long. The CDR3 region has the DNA TGTGCCAGCAGCTTTTTTGGACAGGGGGTTGAGCAGCCCCAGCATTTT. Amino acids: CASSFFGQGVEQPQHF.

This chain's CDR3 is CASSEAGGGGELFF. In nucleotides, the CDR3 is TGTGCCAGCAGTGAAGCGGGAGGTGGCGGGGAGCTGTTTTTT. The chain recombines TRBV25-1 with TRBJ2-2, with 8 bases fitting TRBD2. Unmatched junction bases numbered 3, after V lost 2 bases and J lost 7 bases. This CDR3 comprises 14 residues. Germline assignment: CDR1 MGHDK and CDR2 SYGVNS.

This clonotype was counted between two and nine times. Here the CDR3 DNA reads TGTGCCAGCAGCCATTCAGTCTATGGCTACACCTTC. As protein: CASSHSVYGYTF. The genes are TRBV12-3 or TRBV12-4 and TRBJ1-2; D uncertain. Trimming left V 6 bases short and J 4 bases short, with 9 bases between. CDR3 length: 12 residues.

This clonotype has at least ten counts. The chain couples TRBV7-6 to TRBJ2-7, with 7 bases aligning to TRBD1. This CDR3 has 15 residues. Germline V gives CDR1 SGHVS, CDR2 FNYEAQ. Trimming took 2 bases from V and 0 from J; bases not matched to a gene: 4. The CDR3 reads CASSLWTGSSYEQYF. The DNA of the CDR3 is TGTGCCAGCAGCTTATGGACAGGCAGCTCCTACGAGCAGTACTTC. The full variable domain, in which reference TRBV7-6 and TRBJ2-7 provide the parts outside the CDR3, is GAGVSQSPRYKVTKRGQDVALRCDPISGHVSLYWYRQALGQGPEFLTYFNYEAQQDKSGLPNDRFSAERPEGSISTLTIQRTEQRDSAMYRCASSLWTGSSYEQYFGPGTRLTVT.

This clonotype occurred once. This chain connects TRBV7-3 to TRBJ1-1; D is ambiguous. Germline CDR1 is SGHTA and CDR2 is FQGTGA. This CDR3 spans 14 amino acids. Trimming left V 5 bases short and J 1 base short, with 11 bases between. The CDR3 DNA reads TGTGCCAGCAGCCGCTCTATCTCGAACACTGAAGCTTTCTTT. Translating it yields CASSRSISNTEAFF.

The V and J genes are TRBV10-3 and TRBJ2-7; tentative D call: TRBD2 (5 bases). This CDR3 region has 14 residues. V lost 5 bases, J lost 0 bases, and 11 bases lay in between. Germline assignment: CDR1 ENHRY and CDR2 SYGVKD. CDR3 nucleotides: TGTGCCATCAGTCTTCTAGAGGGCTCCTACGAGCAGTACTTC. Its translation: CAISLLEGSYEQYF.

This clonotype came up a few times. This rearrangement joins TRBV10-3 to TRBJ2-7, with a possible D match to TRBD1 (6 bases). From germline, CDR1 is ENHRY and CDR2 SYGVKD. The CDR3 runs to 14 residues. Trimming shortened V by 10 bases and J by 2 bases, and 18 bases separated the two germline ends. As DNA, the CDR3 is TGTGCCACCCAAAGGCGACAGGCGACCTACGAGCAGTACTTC. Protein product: CATQRRQATYEQYF.

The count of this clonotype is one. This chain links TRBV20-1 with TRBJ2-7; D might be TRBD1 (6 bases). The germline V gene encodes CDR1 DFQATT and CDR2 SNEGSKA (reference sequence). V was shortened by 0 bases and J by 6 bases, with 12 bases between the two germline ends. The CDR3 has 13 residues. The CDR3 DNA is TGCAGTGCTAGAGATCCCACAGGGAGCGAGCAGTACTTC. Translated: CSARDPTGSEQYF.

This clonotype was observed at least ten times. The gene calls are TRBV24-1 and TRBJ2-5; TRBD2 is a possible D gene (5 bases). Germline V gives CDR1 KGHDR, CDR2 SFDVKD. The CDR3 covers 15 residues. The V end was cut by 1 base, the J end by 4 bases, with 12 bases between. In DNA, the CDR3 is TGTGCCACCAGTGATTTAGTGTCGGGGTCAGAGACCCAGTACTTC. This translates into CATSDLVSGSETQYF.

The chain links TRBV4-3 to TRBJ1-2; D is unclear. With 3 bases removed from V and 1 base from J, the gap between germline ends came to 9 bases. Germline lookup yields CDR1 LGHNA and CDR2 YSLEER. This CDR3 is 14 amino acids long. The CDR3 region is CASSQESDNYGYTF. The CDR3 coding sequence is TGCGCCAGCAGCCAGGAATCAGATAACTATGGCTACACCTTC.